This T cell receptor beta chain was sequenced for a study of T cell responses to AZD1222 COVID-19 vaccine. Overall study findings and caveats: Repertoire sampling occurred only after the peak T cell response.

The germline CDR1 and CDR2 sequences are MNHEY and SVGAGI. The CDR3 spans 11 residues. Trimming shortened V by 6 bases and J by 8 bases, and 10 bases separated the two germline ends. Concerning this clone itself: Its antigen is undetermined.

Assay: immunoSEQ multiplex PCR; the TCRdb copy retains only in-frame clones and omits some. The data hold about 110,000 clones, with 86% observed a single time. The V gene is TRBV6-5, the J gene TRBJ1-1; tentative D call: TRBD1 (5 bases). This TCR was recovered from an adult in good health. Sequencing used peripheral blood, obtained on day 0 of AZD1222 vaccination. The DNA of the CDR3 is TGTGCCAGCAGCCTGGGGCGCGAAGCTTTCTTT. It yields the protein CASSLGREAFF.